A single sample gave rise to the 9 T cell receptor beta chains below, sequenced in a study of PD-1 blockade in classical Hodgkin lymphoma. Produced via immunoSEQ multiplex PCR; TCRdb's table is partial and in-frame only. The sample yields 9,500 to 13,000 clones, less than 80% seen once. In every patient, relapse followed autologous stem cell transplantation, while exposure to brentuximab vedotin differed. Material: peripheral blood mononuclear cells (PBMCs), obtained at baseline. These receptors all come from a human donor with classical Hodgkin lymphoma.

This rearrangement joins TRBV9 to TRBJ2-1; 11 bases match TRBD1. After removal of 3 bases from V and 2 bases from J, the junction contained 10 bases not matched to a gene. The CDR3 contains 18 residues. Germline loops: CDR1 SGDLS, CDR2 YYNGEE. In DNA, the CDR3 is TGTGCCAGCAGCGCTCGGGACAGGGGGGTGGTGGCCTACAATGAGCAGTTCTTC. This codes for CASSARDRGVVAYNEQFF.

The gene calls are TRBV7-2 and TRBJ1-5; D not certain. The CDR3 has 12 amino acids. CDR1 and CDR2 (germline): SGHTA, FQGNSA. V was clipped by 3 bases and J by 7 bases, with 7 bases between them. The CDR3 spells CASSFLNQPQHF. The CDR3 coding sequence is TGTGCCAGCAGCTTTCTCAACCAGCCCCAGCATTTT.

The chain is built from TRBV7-2 and TRBJ2-5, with 15 nucleotides matching TRBD2. Germline CDR1 is SGHTA and CDR2 is FQGNSA. J was trimmed by 0 bases and V by 0 bases; bases with no gene match: 5. The CDR3 extends over 19 amino acids. This chain's CDR3 is CASSLAGGLAGGNQETQYF. The CDR3 coding sequence is TGTGCCAGCAGCTTAGCAGGGGGACTAGCGGGAGGCAACCAAGAGACCCAGTACTTC.

The chain is built from TRBV28 and TRBJ1-1; D may be TRBD1 (6 bases). The CDR3 is made up of 15 amino acids. The V gene lost 3 bases and the J gene lost 7 bases, with 18 bases spanning the gap. Germline CDR1 and CDR2: MDHEN and SYDVKM. DNA for the CDR3: TGTGCCAGCAGTTTGGCGTCCAGGGGTCCAGGTGAAGCTTTCTTT. It is translated as CASSLASRGPGEAFF.

The V and J genes are TRBV11-1 and TRBJ1-2, with TRBD1 matching 7 bases. From germline, CDR1 is SGHAT and CDR2 FQDESV (reference sequence). CDR3 length: 14 residues. Trimming removed 5 bases from V and 8 bases from J; junction bases left unmatched: 11. CDR3 sequence reads: CASSEQGGVGGYTF. The CDR3 DNA reads as TGTGCCAGCAGCGAGCAGGGGGGCGTCGGCGGCTACACCTTC.

The chain couples TRBV6-6 to TRBJ1-3; 7 bases line up with TRBD1. Germline-derived CDR1 and CDR2 are MNHNY and SVGAGI (reference sequence). V was clipped by 5 bases and J by 2 bases; unmatched bases: 9. This CDR3 is 16 amino acids long. DNA for the CDR3: TGTGCCAGCAGTACCGGGACAGAGATTCCTGGAAACACCATATATTTT. This translates into CASSTGTEIPGNTIYF.

The chain employs TRBV27 and TRBJ1-5; TRBD1 aligns across 7 bases. There are 14 residues in the CDR3. Germline V gene data show CDR1 as MNHEY and CDR2 as SMNVEV (reference sequence). V lost 4 bases to trimming and J lost 0 bases; unmatched junction nucleotides: 0. As DNA, the CDR3 is TGTGCCAGCAGTTGGGACAGTAGCAATCAGCCCCAGCATTTT. The encoded protein is CASSWDSSNQPQHF.

The chain joins TRBV28 to TRBJ1-2; possibly TRBD1 for D (5 bases). CDR1 is MDHEN, CDR2 SYDVKM, per germline. CDR3 length equals 12 residues. The V and J ends lost 5 bases and 7 bases respectively, with 11 bases between them. The CDR3 DNA sequence: TGTGCCAGCAGTATGCAGGGTAGTGGCTACACCTTC. It encodes CASSMQGSGYTF.

V usage is TRBV11-3 and J usage is TRBJ1-1, with TRBD1 matching over 7 bases. The CDR3 length is 15 residues. CDR1 is SGHNT and CDR2 is YENEEA in the germline V gene. Trimming cost V 5 bases and J 1 base; bases outside gene matches: 7. Written as DNA, the CDR3 is TGTGCCAGCAGCCTCCAGACAGGGAGGAACACTGAAGCTTTCTTT. Amino acids: CASSLQTGRNTEAFF.